Following are 10 T cell receptor beta chains from one sample sequenced in a study of CD8+CD57+ T cells in acquired aplastic anemia. TCR beta VDJ and CDR3 were profiled, and genomic DNA was the template. TCRdb used MiXCR to reprocess the reads, holding one entry per CDR3 protein. This table holds some 410,000 distinct CDR3 sequences, roughly 68% found once. Material for sequencing was sorted CD4+, CD8+, or CD8+CD57+ T cells (not recorded which) from PBMCs. The receptors shown here come from a human donor in good health, serving as a control.

This sequence joins TRBV7-2 and TRBJ2-1; 8 nucleotides match TRBD1. The CDR3 runs 15 residues. Germline loops: CDR1 SGHTA, CDR2 FQGNSA. With V trimmed by 5 bases and J by 16 bases, 19 bases remained unmatched. CDR3 DNA: TGTGCCAGCAGCCCCTCTGACAGGGGTTGGGGCTATGGCTTCTTC. Protein product: CASSPSDRGWGYGFF.

This clonotype has a count of ten or more. The chain links TRBV19 to TRBJ2-3; TRBD1 is a possible D gene (5 bases). Germline CDR1 and CDR2: LNHDA and SQIVND (reference sequence). The CDR3 is 13 amino acids. Trimming stripped 5 bases from V and 2 bases from J, with 8 bases between. The CDR3 is CASSPGHTDTQYF. The CDR3 bases are TGTGCCAGTAGTCCCGGACACACAGATACGCAGTATTTT.

CDR3 residues: CASRDHNYGYTF. The CDR3 DNA reads as TGTGCCAGCAGAGACCACAACTATGGCTACACCTTC. The chain couples TRBV4-2 to TRBJ1-2, with D unclear. The CDR3 extends over 12 amino acids. The germline gives CDR1 LGHNA, CDR2 YNFKEQ. V was pared by 6 bases and J by 2 bases, with 7 bases between.

With respect to this clonotype: Possible read error: a much larger clone is one base away. This rearrangement joins TRBV12-3 or TRBV12-4 to TRBJ1-3; D is ambiguous. The V gene lost 8 bases and the J gene lost 0 bases, with 5 bases spanning the gap. This CDR3 has 12 residues. The CDR3 spells CASQSSGNTIYF. The CDR3 DNA reads TGTGCCAGCCAGAGCTCTGGAAACACCATATATTTT.

Remarks on this clonotype: The CDR3 does not end in the conserved phenylalanine or tryptophan, so this is likely a read error. No DNA is shown, since the ends of the CDR3 on it are uncertain; the CDR3 is the one TCRdb lists. The V gene is TRBV9, the J gene TRBJ2-7. The CDR3 sequence runs 13 residues, both termini included. Germline-derived CDR1 and CDR2 are SGDLS and YYNGEE. CDR3 in amino acids: CASSDQETQYFGL.

V gene TRBV19 combines with J gene TRBJ1-1, with 8 positions matching TRBD1. Germline V gene sequence: CDR1 LNHDA, CDR2 SQIVND (reference sequence). The V segment lost 9 bases and the J segment 1 base; nucleotides outside the gene matches: 7. The CDR3 sequence is 14 residues long. The CDR3 here is CASRRTGTNTEAFF. CDR3 DNA sequence: TGTGCCAGCAGACGGACAGGGACGAACACTGAAGCTTTCTTT.

V gene TRBV12-3 or TRBV12-4 combines with J gene TRBJ1-1; D is undetermined. V gave up 6 bases and J gave up 10 bases, with 18 bases separating them. CDR3 length equals 13 residues. In DNA, the CDR3 is TGTGCCAGCAGACGACTAGCGGGGAACAGAGCTTTCTTT. It is translated as CASRRLAGNRAFF.

This clonotype occurred once. This rearrangement joins TRBV20-1 to TRBJ1-6; 9 bases are a match to TRBD1. Germline assignment: CDR1 DFQATT and CDR2 SNEGSKA (reference sequence). The J segment lost 6 bases and the V segment lost 0 bases, leaving 9 bases of the junction unmatched. The length of the CDR3 is 17 residues. This CDR3 reads CSARDVLRDRANSPLHF. The CDR3 DNA reads as TGCAGTGCTAGAGATGTGCTCCGGGACAGGGCTAATTCACCCCTCCACTTT.

This clonotype occurred many times. V and J are TRBV6-2 or TRBV6-3 and TRBJ2-5, with a weak D call TRBD2 (5 bases). CDR1 and CDR2 (germline): MNHEY, SVGEGT. V gave up 0 bases and J gave up 4 bases, with 9 bases separating them. CDR3 length: 14 residues. The chain's CDR3 is CASSYSGVPETQYF. The CDR3 nucleotides are TGTGCCAGCAGTTACTCCGGGGTGCCAGAGACCCAGTACTTC.

The CDR3 DNA is TGCAGTGCCGTTACCGGGACACCATACCAAGAGACCCAGTACTTC. This sequence encodes CSAVTGTPYQETQYF. The chain has TRBV20-1 and TRBJ2-5; a possible D gene is TRBD1 (6 bases). The CDR3 is 15 amino acids. Germline values: CDR1 DFQATT, CDR2 SNEGSKA (reference sequence). V was cut by 6 bases and J by 0 bases, with 17 bases left in between.